These T cell receptor beta chains were read from a single sample in a study of blood T cell repertoires in COVID-19. Assay used: immunoSEQ multiplex PCR; TCRdb lists only in-frame clones, some missing. The sample contains over 200,000 clones, over 80% of which appear only once. Material for sequencing was PBMCs or T cells enriched from blood (not recorded which). The receptors were gathered from a human donor in a cohort exposed to, infected with or recovered from COVID-19 (not recorded which). The donor label of this sample is uncertain. CDR3s leave out the opening cysteine and the closing phenylalanine or tryptophan.

TRBV7-6	TRBJ1-2	ASSLDSGNYGYT
TRBV4-1	TRBJ1-3	ASSPGQGDLSGNTIY
TRBV7-2	TRBJ1-2	ASSLPGGSYGYT
TRBV6-4	TRBJ1-1	ASSDSGNTEAF
TRBV24-1	TRBJ1-2	ATSDLDSYGYT
TRBV27	TRBJ1-3	ASSFGAGNTIY
TRBV19	TRBJ2-7	ASSISGGPTY
TRBV11-2	TRBJ1-1	ASSFRLRTGLATATEAF
TRBV5-4	TRBJ1-1	ASTIRGPNTEAF
TRBV12-3/TRBV12-4	TRBJ1-5	ASTGTLGSSQH
TRBV27	TRBJ1-3	ASGSLGSGNTIY
TRBV30	TRBJ1-5	AWSGTGSQPQH